This T cell receptor beta chain came from a study of identical twins. The germline CDR1 and CDR2 sequences are SQVTM and ANQGSEA. V dropped 3 bases and J dropped 6; count of bases not matched to a gene: 7. The CDR3 covers 14 residues. Each CDR3 protein is one row after TCRdb ran MiXCR on the 5' RACE reads. The profile shows around 510,000 distinct CDR3 sequences, approximately 14% of them singletons. The same sample was also studied in work on yellow fever vaccine responses in identical twins.

This chain links TRBV29-1 with TRBJ2-3, with 9 bases matching TRBD2. Input material: CD4+ T cells sorted from blood. The TCR originated in a woman younger than 30 in good health. CDR3 in DNA: TGCAGCGTTGATCTGCGCGGGAGGGAGGATACGCAGTATTTT. Translation gives CSVDLRGREDTQYF.